This entry lists 3 T cell receptor beta chains sequenced from one sample in a study of blood T cell repertoires in COVID-19. The table came from immunoSEQ multiplex PCR; TCRdb's copy has only in-frame clones and leaves some out. The sample includes around 130,000 clones, 70% to 90% of them seen just once. Input material: peripheral blood. Source of these receptors: a human donor in a cohort sampled during active COVID-19.

The CDR3 spells CASSLDRGPYGYTF. For the CDR3, the DNA is TGTGCCAGCAGCTTGGACAGGGGCCCCTATGGCTACACCTTC. The chain combines TRBV7-8 with TRBJ1-2, with 9 bases matching TRBD1. The CDR3 runs to 14 residues. J was trimmed by 4 bases and V by 3 bases; bases with no gene match: 3. The germline V gene encodes CDR1 SGHVS and CDR2 FQNEAQ. Full variable domain (rest looked up from reference TRBV7-8 and TRBJ1-2): GAGVSQSPRYKVAKRGQDVALRCDPISGHVSLFWYQQALGQGPEFLTYFQNEAQLDKSGLPSDRFFAERPEGSVSTLKIQRTQQEDSAVYLCASSLDRGPYGYTFGSGTRLTVV.

The rearrangement uses TRBV3-1 (or the pseudogene TRBV3-2) and TRBJ2-5; 7 nucleotides match TRBD2. The CDR3 totals 15 residues. The germline V gene has CDR1 LGHDT and CDR2 YNNKEL (reference sequence). The V gene end was trimmed by 4 bases and the J gene end by 2 bases; junction bases not matched to a gene: 7. In nucleotides, the CDR3 is TGTGCCAGCAGCCGGAATCCCGGGGGGCAAGAGACCCAGTACTTC. This translates into CASSRNPGGQETQYF.

The J gene is TRBJ2-7, the V gene TRBV30, with D unresolved. The germline V gene encodes CDR1 GTSNPN and CDR2 SVGIG (reference sequence). This CDR3 region has 13 residues. Trimming took off 0 bases at V and 7 bases at J, with 13 bases between the two ends. In nucleotides, the CDR3 is TGTGCCTGGAGTGTAATTAGAGCAGGAGAGCAGTACTTC. It codes for CAWSVIRAGEQYF.